A single sample gave rise to the 10 T cell receptor beta chains below, sequenced in a study of sequential checkpoint blockade in melanoma. Described treatment: randomized to nivolumab then ipilimumab (arm A) or the reverse (arm B). TCRdb's table, derived via immunoSEQ multiplex PCR, lists solely in-frame clones and lacks some. The sample records about 17,000 clones, 72% being singletons. The starting material was CD8+ T cells sorted from blood (inferred from file names), obtained from a patient given nivolumab and ipilimumab in sequence. These receptors originate from a human donor with melanoma.

The gene calls are TRBV27 and TRBJ1-1; 8 nucleotides line up with TRBD1. J gave up 11 bases and V 4 bases, and 12 bases lay outside the gene matches. CDR1 and CDR2 (germline): MNHEY, SMNVEV (reference sequence). The CDR3 extends over 14 amino acids. CDR3 DNA: TGTGCCAGCAGTTCGCTATCAGGGGGCTTGCGCGCTTTCTTT. Amino acid sequence: CASSSLSGGLRAFF.

In this sample, this clone turned up a few times. The chain is built from TRBV11-2 and TRBJ2-3; 7 bases are shared with TRBD2. J was trimmed by 3 bases and V by 5 bases; bases with no gene match: 14. CDR3 length equals 17 residues. In germline, CDR1 is SGHAT, CDR2 FQNNGV. CDR3 sequence reads: CASSPTPLAAITDTQYF. CDR3 DNA sequence: TGTGCCAGCAGCCCCACCCCCCTAGCGGCGATTACAGATACGCAGTATTTT.

V is TRBV6-4 and J is TRBJ2-7; weak D call: TRBD2 (6 bases). V gave up 4 bases and J gave up 0 bases, with 13 bases separating them. From germline, CDR1 is MRHNA and CDR2 SNTAGT. This CDR3 contains 15 residues. CDR3 loop: CASSAPGLSSYEQYF. In nucleotides, the CDR3 is TGTGCCAGCAGTGCGCCGGGACTTTCCTCCTACGAGCAGTACTTC.

The genes are TRBV4-1 and TRBJ1-3, with a possible D match to TRBD1 (5 bases). The length of the CDR3 is 17 residues. Germline values: CDR1 MGHRA, CDR2 YSYEKL. V was shortened by 2 bases and J by 4 bases, with 18 bases between the two germline ends. The CDR3 region has the DNA TGCGCCAGCAGCCAACTCGTACAGGTTATTGGCGGAAACACCATATATTTT. Protein: CASSQLVQVIGGNTIYF.

This clone was seen only a few times. The V and J genes are TRBV6-1 and TRBJ2-7; 10 bases match TRBD2. The germline CDR1 and CDR2 sequences are MNHNS and SASEGT. The CDR3 is made up of 15 amino acids. The J segment lost 0 bases and the V segment lost 8 bases, leaving 7 bases of the junction unmatched. CDR3 coding DNA: TGTGCCAGCTTCTCCGGGACTAGCGTCTCCTACGAGCAGTACTTC. It translates to CASFSGTSVSYEQYF.

The chain couples TRBV10-2 to TRBJ2-7, with a tentative D call TRBD1 (5 bases). The CDR3 is 13 residues long. Germline lookup yields CDR1 WSHSY and CDR2 SAAADI. The ends were cut back, 1 base at V and 5 bases at J, with 9 bases in the middle. In nucleotides, the CDR3 is TGCGCCAGCAGTGAGTGGACAATGGACGAGCAGTACTTC. Amino acid sequence: CASSEWTMDEQYF.

The rearrangement joins TRBV10-3 to TRBJ1-5; the match to TRBD1 covers 8 bases. This CDR3 region has 13 residues. Trimming took 6 bases from V and 6 from J; bases not matched to a gene: 4. The germline gives CDR1 ENHRY, CDR2 SYGVKD. CDR3 in DNA: TGTGCCATCAGACAGGGGGGTAGTCAGCCCCAGCATTTT. Translating it yields CAIRQGGSQPQHF.

J is TRBJ1-1 and V is TRBV19; D unresolved. V was clipped by 1 base and J by 3 bases, with 12 bases between them. The CDR3 spans 15 residues. From germline, CDR1 is LNHDA and CDR2 SQIVND (reference sequence). CDR3 nucleotide sequence: TGTGCCAGTAGTATAGGGAGGGAAATGGACACTGAAGCTTTCTTT. Translated: CASSIGREMDTEAFF.

The chain recombines TRBV10-3 with TRBJ1-3; D is unclear. The ends were cut back, 10 bases at V and 7 bases at J, with 5 bases in the middle. Germline assignment: CDR1 ENHRY and CDR2 SYGVKD. The CDR3 is made up of 9 amino acids. The CDR3 DNA reads TGTGCCAGGGCCAACACCATATATTTT. Its translation: CARANTIYF.

This clone has only a few counts. As DNA, the CDR3 is TGTGCCAGCAGTGGACAGGGTCCCACTGGGGCCAACGTCCTGACTTTC. Its translation is CASSGQGPTGANVLTF. The V call is TRBV6-4, the J call TRBJ2-6; TRBD1 matches 7 bases. The CDR3 sequence is 16 residues long. V shed 4 bases, J shed 2 bases, and the junction held 5 bases outside the gene matches. Germline loops: CDR1 MRHNA, CDR2 SNTAGT.